Listed here are 14 T cell receptor beta chains from one sample, sequenced in a study of blood T cell repertoires in COVID-19. Here immunoSEQ multiplex PCR was the method, and the copy in TCRdb shows in-frame clones only, minus some. The sample has under 95,000 clones, 87% seen once; the top ten hold 5% to 6.5%. The sequenced material came from peripheral blood. The receptors originated from a man in his 60s with acute or convalescent COVID-19.

The genes are TRBV19 and TRBJ1-1; 8 bases are a match to TRBD1. CDR1 LNHDA and CDR2 SQIVND come from the germline V gene (reference sequence). This CDR3 is built from 14 residues. V gave up 5 bases and J gave up 4 bases; unmatched junction bases: 6. Here the CDR3 DNA reads TGTGCCAGTAGTGTCCTAGGACAGGGCACTGAAGCTTTCTTT. Translating it yields CASSVLGQGTEAFF.

The rearrangement joins TRBV6-5 to TRBJ1-5, with 11 bases identical to TRBD1. Unmatched junction bases numbered 4, after V lost 5 bases and J lost 4 bases. In germline, CDR1 is MNHEY, CDR2 SVGAGI. The CDR3 is 15 residues long. The CDR3 sequence: CASSLRDRGNQPQHF. Here the CDR3 DNA reads TGTGCCAGCAGTCTACGGGACAGGGGGAATCAGCCCCAGCATTTT.

The chain combines TRBV10-2 with TRBJ2-3; D is perhaps TRBD1 (6 bases). The CDR3 covers 13 residues. Deletions cut 6 bases from V and 0 bases from J, with 7 bases between. Germline V gene sequence: CDR1 WSHSY, CDR2 SAAADI. CDR3 nucleotides: TGCGCCAGCAGAGGACAGAGCACAGATACGCAGTATTTT. It translates to CASRGQSTDTQYF.

The chain combines TRBV10-1 with TRBJ1-2; D not certain. The germline gives CDR1 WNHNN, CDR2 SYGVQD (reference sequence). The CDR3 has 13 amino acids. Between the trimmed V and J ends, which lost 2 bases and 8 bases, there was a span of 12 bases. The CDR3 loop is CASSEGLGGGYTF. The CDR3, as DNA: TGCGCCAGCAGTGAGGGGCTAGGAGGGGGCTACACCTTC.

V usage is TRBV9 and J usage is TRBJ2-3, with 8 positions matching TRBD2. Looked up from germline, CDR1 is SGDLS and CDR2 is YYNGEE. The CDR3 length is 15 residues. V lost 0 bases and J lost 6; bases outside the gene matches: 6. The CDR3 nucleotides are TGTGCCAGCAGCGTAGTTCGGGGGGGGCTCGATACGCAGTATTTT. This codes for CASSVVRGGLDTQYF.

The chain joins TRBV4-3 to TRBJ2-1; 8 bases map to TRBD2. CDR1 is LGHNA, CDR2 YSLEER, per germline. Losses at the gene ends were 1 base for V and 4 bases for J; bases not matched to a gene: 9. The CDR3 covers 17 residues. CDR3 region: CASSQGISGGSYNEQFF. CDR3 nucleotide sequence: TGCGCCAGCAGCCAAGGTATAAGCGGGGGATCATACAATGAGCAGTTCTTC.

The genes are TRBV7-2 and TRBJ2-3; perhaps TRBD1 as D (6 bases). Germline V gives CDR1 SGHTA, CDR2 FQGNSA. Trimming pared 5 bases from V and 0 bases from J, leaving 9 bases between. The CDR3 runs 14 residues. This CDR3 reads CASSRGYSTDTQYF. Written as DNA, the CDR3 is TGTGCCAGCAGCAGGGGGTATAGCACAGATACGCAGTATTTT.

The genes are TRBV30 and TRBJ1-1; unclear D gene. Germline V CDR1 and CDR2: GTSNPN, SVGIG (reference sequence). There are 13 residues in the CDR3. V was trimmed by 0 bases and J by 7 bases, leaving 12 bases between them. The chain's CDR3 is CAWSVLSQHEAFF. The CDR3 coding sequence is TGTGCCTGGAGTGTACTTAGCCAGCATGAAGCTTTCTTT.

The chain couples TRBV7-3 to TRBJ2-5, with TRBD1 matching 9 bases. Germline values: CDR1 SGHTA, CDR2 FQGTGA. This CDR3 contains 16 residues. Germline trimming cut 5 bases from V and 0 bases from J; bases unmatched to any gene: 7. The CDR3 loop is CASSAGQGLYQETQYF. The CDR3 coding sequence is TGTGCCAGCAGCGCTGGACAGGGGTTGTACCAAGAGACCCAGTACTTC. Complete variable domain (other parts from reference TRBV7-3 and TRBJ2-5): GAGVSQTPSNKVTEKGKYVELRCDPISGHTALYWYRQSLGQGPEFLIYFQGTGAADDSGLPNDRFFAVRPEGSVSTLKIQRTERGDSAVYLCASSAGQGLYQETQYFGPGTRLLVL.

This chain links TRBV15 with TRBJ1-2; TRBD1 might be the D (5 bases). The CDR3 totals 18 residues. Trimming stripped 5 bases from V and 4 bases from J, with 26 bases between. Germline loops: CDR1 LNHNV, CDR2 YYDKDF (reference sequence). The CDR3 DNA follows: TGTGCCACCAGCCGACTGGAGGGGAGGCCCGATAGGGGCTATGGCTACACCTTC. It translates to CATSRLEGRPDRGYGYTF.

The V gene is TRBV6-4, the J gene TRBJ1-2, with 10 nucleotides matching TRBD1. The CDR3 spans 14 residues. From germline, CDR1 is MRHNA and CDR2 SNTAGT. J gave up 4 bases and V 4 bases, and 3 bases lay outside the gene matches. The CDR3 DNA is TGTGCCAGCAGTGTGGACAGGGGGAGCTATGGCTACACCTTC. Translating it yields CASSVDRGSYGYTF.

The rearrangement links TRBV7-3 to TRBJ2-1; 11 nucleotides align to TRBD1. Germline trimming cut 1 base from V and 5 bases from J; bases unmatched to any gene: 19. CDR3 length: 21 amino acids. Germline V gene sequence: CDR1 SGHTA, CDR2 FQGTGA. CDR3 loop: CASSLRASYFGGQGDHNEQFF. CDR3 nucleotide sequence: TGTGCCAGCAGCTTAAGGGCAAGCTACTTCGGGGGACAGGGGGACCACAATGAGCAGTTCTTC.

This chain uses TRBV7-2 with TRBJ1-2; D is unclear. This CDR3 spans 14 amino acids. Germline CDR1 is SGHTA and CDR2 is FQGNSA. Trimming removed 5 bases from V and 4 bases from J, with 14 bases in between. CDR3 residues: CASSPTEGLYGYTF. For the CDR3, the DNA is TGTGCCAGCAGCCCCACGGAGGGCCTCTATGGCTACACCTTC.

The rearrangement links TRBV14 to TRBJ2-2, with 8 bases aligning to TRBD1. This CDR3 has 14 amino acids. Trimming cost V 5 bases and J 6 bases; bases outside gene matches: 5. The germline V gene encodes CDR1 SGHDN and CDR2 FVKESK. As DNA, the CDR3 is TGTGCCAGCAGCGGACGACAGGGGCCCGGGGAGCTGTTTTTT. Amino acid sequence: CASSGRQGPGELFF.